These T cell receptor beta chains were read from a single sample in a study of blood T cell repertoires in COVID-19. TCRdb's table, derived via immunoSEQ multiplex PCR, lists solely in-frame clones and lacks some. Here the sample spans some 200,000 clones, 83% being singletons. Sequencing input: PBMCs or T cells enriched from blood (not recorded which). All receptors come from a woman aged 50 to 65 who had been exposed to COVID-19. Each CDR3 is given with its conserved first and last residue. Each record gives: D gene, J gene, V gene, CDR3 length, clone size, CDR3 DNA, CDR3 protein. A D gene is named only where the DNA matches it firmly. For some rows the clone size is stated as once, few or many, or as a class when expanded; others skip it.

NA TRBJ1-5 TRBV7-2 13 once TGTGCCAGCAGCCGTGGACTCAATCAGCCCCAGCATTTT CASSRGLNQPQHF
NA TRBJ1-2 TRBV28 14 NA TGTGCCAGCAGTTTTGAGCGGGGATATGAGGGCTACACCTTC CASSFERGYEGYTF
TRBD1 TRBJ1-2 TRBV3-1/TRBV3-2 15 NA TGTGCCAGCAGCTCGGGGACAGGGAGTTTCTATGGCTACACCTTC CASSSGTGSFYGYTF
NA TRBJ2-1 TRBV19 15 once TGTGCCAGTAGTATCTCGAGCGGAACCTACAATGAGCAGTTCTTC CASSISSGTYNEQFF
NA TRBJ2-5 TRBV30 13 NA TGTGCCTGGAGTGATAGCGGCCAAGAGACCCAGTACTTC CAWSDSGQETQYF
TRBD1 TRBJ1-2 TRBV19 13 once TGTGCCAGTAGTGACCCAGGGGGCTATGGCTACACCTTC CASSDPGGYGYTF
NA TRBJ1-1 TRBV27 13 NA TGTGCCAGCAGTTTCAGGGGCACCACTGAAGCTTTCTTT CASSFRGTTEAFF
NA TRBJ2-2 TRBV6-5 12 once TGTGCCAGCAGTTCTGACACCGGGGAGCTGTTTTTT CASSSDTGELFF
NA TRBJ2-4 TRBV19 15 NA TGTGCCAGTAGTATGCACCCAGGGAGGGGGTTCGGGCAGTACTTC CASSMHPGRGFGQYF
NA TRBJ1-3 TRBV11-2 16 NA TGTGCCAGCAGCCCGGCTATGGGACAAGCTGGAAACACCATATATTTT CASSPAMGQAGNTIYF
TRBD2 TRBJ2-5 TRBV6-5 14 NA TGTGCCAGCAGCTTGACTAGCGCAGAGGTGACCCAGTACTTC CASSLTSAEVTQYF
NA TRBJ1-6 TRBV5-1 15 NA TGCGCCAGCAGCGAGCAGGGGACCAAGGGTTCACCCCTCCACTTT CASSEQGTKGSPLHF
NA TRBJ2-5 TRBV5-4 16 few TGTGCCAGCAGCTTGGAAGGGGATGGGTACCAAGAGACCCAGTACTTC CASSLEGDGYQETQYF
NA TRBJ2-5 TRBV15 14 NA TGTGCCACCAGCAGAGGGGTATCGGAGGAGACCCAGTACTTC CATSRGVSEETQYF
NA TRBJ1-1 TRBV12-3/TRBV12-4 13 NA TGTGCCAGCAGTTCAGTATTCGACACTGAAGCTTTCTTT CASSSVFDTEAFF
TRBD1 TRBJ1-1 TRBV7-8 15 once TGTGCCAGCAGTTTCAACTCAGGGGGCTACGCTGAAGCTTTCTTT CASSFNSGGYAEAFF
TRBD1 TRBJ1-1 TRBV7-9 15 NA TGTGCCAGCAGCTCAGGACAGGGTTCGCGAACTGAAGCTTTCTTT CASSSGQGSRTEAFF
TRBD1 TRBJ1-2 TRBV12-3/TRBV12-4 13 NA TGTGCCAGCAAAATACAGGGGAGCTATGGCTACACCTTC CASKIQGSYGYTF
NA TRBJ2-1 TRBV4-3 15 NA TGCGCCAGCAGCCAAGAGGCGGGGGCACACAATGAGCAGTTCTTC CASSQEAGAHNEQFF
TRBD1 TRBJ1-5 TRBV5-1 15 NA TGCGCCAGCAGCTTGGGTGGGACAGCGAATCAGCCCCAGCATTTT CASSLGGTANQPQHF
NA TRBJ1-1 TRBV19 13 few TGTGCCAGTAGTATAGACCGGGGAACTGAAGCTTTCTTT CASSIDRGTEAFF
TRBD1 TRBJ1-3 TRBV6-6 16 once TGTGCCAGCAGTTACTTTAACAGGGGGTATAAAAACACCATATATTTT CASSYFNRGYKNTIYF
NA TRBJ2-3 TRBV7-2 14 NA TGTGCCAGCAGCTCCGGACTATCGAGAAATACGCAGTATTTT CASSSGLSRNTQYF
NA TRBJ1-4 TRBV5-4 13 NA TGTGCCAGCAGTCCAACCGGGAGGAAAAAACTGTTTTTT CASSPTGRKKLFF
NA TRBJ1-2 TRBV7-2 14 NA TGTGCCAGCACGTTTTGGGCAGGGGTATATGGCTACACCTTC CASTFWAGVYGYTF
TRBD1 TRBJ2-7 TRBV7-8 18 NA TGTGCCAGCAGCTTATCAGCCAGGGGGCACGGTAGCACCTACGAGCAGTACTTC CASSLSARGHGSTYEQYF
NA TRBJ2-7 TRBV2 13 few TGTGCCAGCAGTGAACGACAGCTCTACGAGCAGTACTTC CASSERQLYEQYF
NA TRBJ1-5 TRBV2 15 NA TGTGCCAGCAGTGGGGCCCGGGGGAGCAATCAGCCCCAGCATTTT CASSGARGSNQPQHF
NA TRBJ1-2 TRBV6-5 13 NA TGTGCCAGCAGTACACAGGGTGGGCAGGGCTACACCTTC CASSTQGGQGYTF
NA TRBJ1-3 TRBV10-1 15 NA TGCGCCAGCAGTGAGTCGAGTGCGGGAGAAAACACCATATATTTT CASSESSAGENTIYF
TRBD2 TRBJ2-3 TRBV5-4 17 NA TGTGCCAGCAGCCCCTTGGCGGGGGGGCCTTCCACAGATACGCAGTATTTT CASSPLAGGPSTDTQYF
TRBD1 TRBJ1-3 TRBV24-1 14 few TGTGCCACCAGTGAGGGACAGGGACTTGACACCATATATTTT CATSEGQGLDTIYF
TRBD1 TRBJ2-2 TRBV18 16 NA TGTGCCAGCTCACTTGGGACAGGGGAAGTCACCGGGGAGCTGTTTTTT CASSLGTGEVTGELFF
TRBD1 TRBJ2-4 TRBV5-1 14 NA TGCGCCAGCAGCCCCACAGGGGGCAAAAACATTCAGTACTTC CASSPTGGKNIQYF
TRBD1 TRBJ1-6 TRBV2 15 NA TGTGCCAGTGGTGGGCTTACAGGGGTGGGTTCACCCCTCCACTTT CASGGLTGVGSPLHF
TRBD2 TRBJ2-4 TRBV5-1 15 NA TGCGCCAGCAGCTACGGGACTAACTCCCCAAACATTCAGTACTTC CASSYGTNSPNIQYF
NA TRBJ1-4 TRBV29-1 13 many TGCAGCGGCCAGGGGAGAACTAATGAAAAACTGTTTTTT CSGQGRTNEKLFF
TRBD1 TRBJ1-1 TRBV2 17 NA TGTGCCAGCAGTGAAGGGGACAGCCCTTTCATGAACACTGAAGCTTTCTTT CASSEGDSPFMNTEAFF
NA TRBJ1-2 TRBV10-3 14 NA TGTGCCATCAGTGAGGGCGGGTATAACTATGGCTACACCTTC CAISEGGYNYGYTF
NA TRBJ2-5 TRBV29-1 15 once TGCAGCGTGATCTCCCTTGGGGGGGCACAAGAGACCCAGTACTTC CSVISLGGAQETQYF
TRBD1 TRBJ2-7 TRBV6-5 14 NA TGTGCCAGCCGGCGGACAGGCAGCTCCTACGAGCAGTACTTC CASRRTGSSYEQYF
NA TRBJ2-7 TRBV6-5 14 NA TGTGCCAGCAGTACAGGGATCAGCTCCTACGAGCAGTACTTC CASSTGISSYEQYF
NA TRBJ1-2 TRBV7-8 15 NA TGTGCCAGCAGCTCGCGATGGACAGAAAACTATGGCTACACCTTC CASSSRWTENYGYTF
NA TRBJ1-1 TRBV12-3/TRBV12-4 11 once TGTGCCAGCAGTTTAGAGACACAAGCTTTCTTT CASSLETQAFF
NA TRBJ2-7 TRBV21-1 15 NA TGTGCCAGCAGCAGGGCCGGGACAGGTACCTACGAGCAGTACTTC CASSRAGTGTYEQYF
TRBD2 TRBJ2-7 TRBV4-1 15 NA TGCGCCAGCAGTCGCCTACTAGCGGCCTCCTACGAGCAGTACTTC CASSRLLAASYEQYF
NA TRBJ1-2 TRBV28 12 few TGTGCCAGCAGTTTATTACAGGGCGGCTACACCTTC CASSLLQGGYTF
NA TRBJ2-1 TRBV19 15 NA TGTGCCAGTAGCACAGGGCTATCCTCCTACAATGAGCAGTTCTTC CASSTGLSSYNEQFF
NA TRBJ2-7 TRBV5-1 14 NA TGCGCCAGCAGCTCGGAGGGGACAGTCTACGAGCAGTACTTC CASSSEGTVYEQYF
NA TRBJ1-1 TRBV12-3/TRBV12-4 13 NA TGTGCCAGCAGTAGAGGGGGAGTAACTGAAGCTTTCTTT CASSRGGVTEAFF
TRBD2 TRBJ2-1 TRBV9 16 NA TGTGCCAGCAGCGTAGACCCCGGGGGGGCGTACAATGAGCAGTTCTTC CASSVDPGGAYNEQFF
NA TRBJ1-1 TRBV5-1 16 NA TGCGCCAGCAGCTTGGAGCAGGGTGGAATTAACACTGAAGCTTTCTTT CASSLEQGGINTEAFF
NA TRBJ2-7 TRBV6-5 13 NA TGTGCCAGCAGTTACTCGGGGGGGCTAGAGCAGTACTTC CASSYSGGLEQYF
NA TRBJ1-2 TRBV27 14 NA TGTGCCAGCAGTCCCAGCGGGGCGTTGTATGGCTACACCTTC CASSPSGALYGYTF
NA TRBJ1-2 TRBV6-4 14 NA TGTGCCAGCAGTCCAGACGGGAATAACTATGGCTACACCTTC CASSPDGNNYGYTF